The subject of this entry is one TCR beta chain. V lost 1 base and J lost 5; bases outside the gene matches: 4. The CDR3 has 14 amino acids. Germline V gene lookup returns CDR1 SGHTA and CDR2 FQGNSA. Splitting of each subset's genomic DNA was done evenly across several immunoSEQ plates. Per the original data handling: ImmunoSEQ output lacked quality scores and full-length reads, limiting matched filtering. Method: immunoSEQ multiplex PCR; TCRdb's copy keeps in-frame clones and lacks some. V and J calls and clone size are those listed in that table; D and trimming were worked out from the DNA. The sample carries more than 2 million clones, just over 90% recorded once. The sample belongs to a study of shared clonotypes between healthy human individuals. Overall study context: The study used three CD4 naive, three CD4 memory, two CD8 naive and one CD8 memory plate per donor.

Naive-designated CD8 cells lacked CD45RO, were positively enriched for CCR7, and omitted terminally differentiated effector memory CD45RA+ cells. This clonotype originated in a man between 18 and 35 years old in good health. Some clones in this sample may be carry-over from other donors' samples. Sequenced: naive CD8+ T cells from PBMCs. This chain joins TRBV7-2 and TRBJ2-5; 7 bases fit TRBD1. In nucleotides, the CDR3 is TGTGCCAGCAGCTTAGTATTGACAGGGGAGACCCAGTACTTC. Its translation: CASSLVLTGETQYF.